Listed below are T cell receptor beta chains from one sample, sequenced in a study of T cell changes during pregnancy in multiple sclerosis. The table came from immunoSEQ multiplex PCR; TCRdb's copy has only in-frame clones and leaves some out. The sample gives around 50,000 clones, 87% of which show up once; roughly 5.3% is in the top ten. The sample was peripheral blood from another person, used as feeder cells. Receptor source: a human donor whose cells served as feeder cells for cultures in a pregnancy study. CDR3s include the opening cysteine and the closing phenylalanine or tryptophan. A D gene is named only where the DNA matches it firmly. Clone size is shown for a subset of rows, as once, few, many or a class of expanded clone.

V	size	D	length	J	CDR3	DNA
TRBV6-1	-	TRBD1	15	TRBJ2-7	CASTIGTGGMYEQYF	TGTGCCAGCACCATAGGGACAGGGGGCATGTACGAGCAGTACTTC
TRBV6-6	-	TRBD1	13	TRBJ1-2	CASSTGTAYGYTF	TGTGCCAGCAGTACCGGGACAGCCTATGGCTACACCTTC
TRBV15	once	TRBD2	14	TRBJ2-1	CATSSGRADNEQFF	TGTGCCACCAGCAGCGGGAGGGCCGACAATGAGCAGTTCTTC
TRBV5-1	-	-	15	TRBJ1-6	CASSSTGTHNSPLHF	TGCGCCAGCAGCTCGACCGGGACCCATAATTCACCCCTCCACTTT
TRBV19	-	TRBD1	13	TRBJ1-4	CASSNRGLGKLFF	TGTGCCAGTAGTAACAGGGGGCTTGGAAAACTGTTTTTT
TRBV7-2	-	-	14	TRBJ2-1	CASSPRTPLGEQFF	TGTGCCAGCAGCCCCCGGACCCCGCTGGGAGAGCAGTTCTTC
TRBV11-3	-	-	11	TRBJ1-5	CASTGYQPQHF	TGTGCTAGCACGGGATATCAGCCCCAGCATTTT
TRBV19	-	TRBD2	12	TRBJ2-1	CASSIGGGGKFF	TGTGCCAGTAGTATAGGTGGCGGGGGGAAGTTCTTC
TRBV19	-	TRBD1	15	TRBJ2-2	CASSSRTGQSGELFF	TGTGCCAGTAGTTCCAGGACAGGGCAAAGTGGGGAGCTGTTTTTT
TRBV2	-	TRBD2	14	TRBJ2-1	CASRKRGGPNEQFF	TGTGCCAGCAGAAAGCGGGGGGGCCCCAATGAGCAGTTCTTC
TRBV6-6	-	-	15	TRBJ1-3	CASSPTTTTTDTIYF	TGTGCCAGCAGTCCCACTACTACCACGACGGACACCATATATTTT
TRBV2	-	-	15	TRBJ2-6	CASSEGVSGANVLTF	TGTGCCAGCAGTGAAGGAGTCTCTGGGGCCAACGTCCTGACTTTC
TRBV6-6	few	TRBD1	15	TRBJ2-7	CASSFRDRGTGEQYF	TGTGCCAGCAGTTTCCGGGACAGGGGCACCGGCGAGCAGTACTTC
TRBV28	-	-	16	TRBJ2-1	CASSLLELGRRHEQFF	TGTGCCAGCAGCTTACTCGAACTAGGACGTCGGCATGAGCAGTTCTTC
TRBV11-3	-	-	14	TRBJ2-1	CASSALGPNNEQFF	TGTGCCAGCAGCGCCCTGGGACCGAACAATGAGCAGTTCTTC
TRBV19	-	-	15	TRBJ1-5	CASRVDWSSNQPQHF	TGTGCCAGTAGGGTAGATTGGAGTAGCAATCAGCCCCAGCATTTT
TRBV6-5	-	-	15	TRBJ1-1	CASRKNREVDTEAFF	TGTGCCAGCAGAAAAAACAGGGAGGTGGACACTGAAGCTTTCTTT
TRBV4-1	once	-	14	TRBJ1-1	CASSPGQQNTEAFF	TGCGCCAGCAGCCCGGGACAACAGAACACTGAAGCTTTCTTT
TRBV7-2	-	-	16	TRBJ2-5	CASSLSVGGFQETQYF	TGTGCCAGCAGCTTATCGGTCGGAGGGTTTCAAGAGACCCAGTACTTC
TRBV19	-	-	13	TRBJ2-5	CASHRNGGETQYF	TGTGCCAGCCACCGAAACGGTGGGGAGACCCAGTACTTC
TRBV11-2	-	TRBD2	19	TRBJ2-1	CASSLDPLRRGGSYNEQFF	TGTGCCAGCAGCTTAGACCCCCTCCGCCGCGGGGGCTCCTACAATGAGCAGTTCTTC
TRBV28	-	-	14	TRBJ1-4	CASSSPGSAEKLFF	TGTGCCAGCAGTTCCCCCGGCTCGGCTGAAAAACTGTTTTTT
TRBV28	-	-	14	TRBJ1-2	CASSRPLLSYGYTF	TGTGCCAGCAGTCGCCCCCTCCTGTCCTATGGCTACACCTTC
TRBV7-9	-	-	12	TRBJ1-2	CASSPEAYGYTF	TGTGCCAGCAGCCCAGAAGCCTATGGCTACACCTTC
TRBV5-6	-	TRBD1	15	TRBJ1-3	CASSSTGDDGNTIYF	TGTGCCAGCAGCTCAACAGGGGATGATGGAAACACCATATATTTT
TRBV5-1	-	TRBD2	14	TRBJ2-4	CASSPSGGENIQYF	TGCGCCAGCAGCCCTAGCGGGGGGGAAAACATTCAGTACTTC
TRBV2	-	TRBD1	12	TRBJ2-7	CASRTGSYEQYF	TGTGCCAGCAGGACAGGGTCCTACGAGCAGTACTTC
TRBV21-1	-	-	14	TRBJ2-7	CASSGEGGPDEQYF	TGTGCCAGCAGCGGGGAGGGAGGGCCCGACGAGCAGTACTTC
TRBV7-3	-	-	13	TRBJ2-3	CASTLEPTDTQYF	TGTGCCAGCACCTTGGAGCCCACAGATACGCAGTATTTT
TRBV6-4	-	TRBD1	13	TRBJ1-2	CASSPTGTYGYTF	TGTGCCAGCAGTCCGACAGGGACCTATGGCTACACCTTC
TRBV11-3	-	TRBD1	15	TRBJ2-1	CASSSGQSSYNEQFF	TGTGCCAGCAGCTCGGGACAGAGCTCCTACAATGAGCAGTTCTTC
TRBV7-2	-	-	16	TRBJ2-1	CASSLVGGFSYNEQFF	TGTGCCAGCAGCTTAGTGGGCGGGTTCTCCTACAATGAGCAGTTCTTC
TRBV4-2	-	TRBD2	19	TRBJ2-3	CASSLQPSGGYTSTDTQYF	TGTGCCAGCAGCCTCCAGCCCAGCGGGGGCTACACTAGCACAGATACGCAGTATTTT
TRBV15	-	-	15	TRBJ1-2	CATSRDPGRGYGYTF	TGTGCCACCAGCAGAGATCCTGGGCGAGGCTATGGCTACACCTTC
TRBV7-2	once	TRBD1	15	TRBJ2-5	CASGRTGGGGETQYF	TGTGCCAGCGGCAGGACAGGGGGCGGGGGAGAGACCCAGTACTTC
TRBV7-2	-	-	15	TRBJ1-5	CASSWTVGSNQPQHF	TGTGCCAGCAGTTGGACAGTGGGCTCAAATCAGCCCCAGCATTTT
TRBV2	-	-	14	TRBJ2-2	CASSELGNTGELFF	TGTGCCAGCAGTGAATTAGGTAACACCGGGGAGCTGTTTTTT
TRBV10-3	once	-	13	TRBJ1-5	CAISGTVNQPQHF	TGTGCCATCAGTGGGACAGTCAATCAGCCCCAGCATTTT
TRBV28	-	TRBD1	16	TRBJ2-7	CASTSLGQALSYEQYF	TGTGCCAGCACCTCTCTTGGACAGGCACTCTCCTACGAGCAGTACTTC
TRBV7-8	-	-	12	TRBJ2-2	CASSSYTGELFF	TGTGCCAGCAGCTCTTACACCGGGGAGCTGTTTTTT
TRBV6-1	-	-	11	TRBJ2-7	CASGEGTTQYF	TGTGCCAGCGGTGAAGGGACGACTCAGTACTTC
TRBV4-1	-	-	13	TRBJ2-7	CASSQAVGYEQYF	TGCGCCAGCAGCCAAGCCGTGGGCTACGAGCAGTACTTC
TRBV2	medium-sized	-	11	TRBJ2-3	CASVRGGTLYF	TGTGCCAGCGTCCGTGGCGGGACATTGTATTTT
TRBV13	-	-	14	TRBJ2-7	CASRSGGRGYEQYF	TGTGCCAGCAGGTCAGGTGGAAGGGGCTACGAGCAGTACTTC
TRBV27	-	-	14	TRBJ1-2	CASTPSTGSYGYTF	TGTGCCAGCACCCCAAGCACGGGCAGCTATGGCTACACCTTC
TRBV5-1	-	TRBD1	15	TRBJ1-2	CASSLSGQGSYGYTF	TGCGCCAGCAGCTTGAGTGGACAGGGTTCCTATGGCTACACCTTC
TRBV6-6	-	-	11	TRBJ2-3	CASSTRDAQYF	TGTGCCAGCAGTACAAGGGACGCGCAGTATTTT
TRBV5-8	-	-	12	TRBJ2-1	CASSSFLNEQFF	TGTGCCAGCAGCTCCTTTTTAAATGAGCAGTTCTTC
TRBV25-1	-	-	13	TRBJ2-2	CASSVTGTGELFF	TGTGCCAGCAGTGTGACGGGTACCGGGGAGCTGTTTTTT
TRBV7-3	-	TRBD2	16	TRBJ2-1	CASSPGLAGAIIEQFF	TGTGCCAGCAGCCCAGGACTAGCGGGGGCCATTATTGAGCAGTTCTTC
TRBV10-3	-	TRBD1	18	TRBJ2-2	CAITPDRAGSISSGELFF	TGTGCCATCACCCCCGACAGGGCGGGTTCCATTTCGTCCGGGGAGCTGTTTTTT
TRBV27	-	-	15	TRBJ1-2	CASSLSGAGLYGYTF	TGTGCCAGCAGTTTATCCGGAGCGGGTCTCTATGGCTACACCTTC
TRBV7-3	-	TRBD1	13	TRBJ1-1	CASSRDRATEAFF	TGTGCCAGCAGCCGGGACAGGGCCACTGAAGCTTTCTTT
TRBV30	once	TRBD1	15	TRBJ2-1	CAWSVWDRANNEQFF	TGTGCCTGGAGTGTATGGGACAGGGCCAATAATGAGCAGTTCTTC
TRBV2	-	TRBD1	15	TRBJ2-7	CASMTDRGGPYEQYF	TGTGCCAGCATGACGGACAGGGGAGGTCCCTACGAGCAGTACTTC
TRBV7-9	-	-	13	TRBJ1-2	CASSRDGDYGYTF	TGTGCCAGCAGCCGGGACGGAGACTATGGCTACACCTTC
TRBV29-1	once	TRBD1	13	TRBJ1-2	CSVEPRGPHGYTF	TGCAGCGTTGAACCCAGGGGGCCGCATGGCTACACCTTC
TRBV6-6	-	-	15	TRBJ2-6	CASSYPSSGANVLTF	TGTGCCAGCAGTTACCCGTCCTCTGGGGCCAACGTCCTGACTTTC
TRBV11-2	-	-	14	TRBJ2-2	CASSLAEVPGELFF	TGTGCCAGCAGCTTAGCAGAGGTTCCCGGGGAGCTGTTTTTT
TRBV9	-	-	14	TRBJ2-1	CASGRGASYNEQFF	TGTGCCAGCGGGAGGGGGGCCTCCTACAATGAGCAGTTCTTC